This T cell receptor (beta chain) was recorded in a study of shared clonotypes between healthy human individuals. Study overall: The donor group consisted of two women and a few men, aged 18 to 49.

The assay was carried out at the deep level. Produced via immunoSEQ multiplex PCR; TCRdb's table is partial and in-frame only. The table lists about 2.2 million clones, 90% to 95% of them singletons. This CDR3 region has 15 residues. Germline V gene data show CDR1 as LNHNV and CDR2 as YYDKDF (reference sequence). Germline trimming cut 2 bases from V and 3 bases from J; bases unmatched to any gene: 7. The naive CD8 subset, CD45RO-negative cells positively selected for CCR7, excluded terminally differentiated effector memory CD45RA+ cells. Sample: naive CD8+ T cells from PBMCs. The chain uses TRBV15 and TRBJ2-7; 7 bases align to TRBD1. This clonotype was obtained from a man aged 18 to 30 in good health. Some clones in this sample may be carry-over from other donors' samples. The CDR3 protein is CATSRSRGQNYEQYF. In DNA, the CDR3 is TGTGCCACCAGCAGAAGCCGGGGACAGAACTACGAGCAGTACTTC.